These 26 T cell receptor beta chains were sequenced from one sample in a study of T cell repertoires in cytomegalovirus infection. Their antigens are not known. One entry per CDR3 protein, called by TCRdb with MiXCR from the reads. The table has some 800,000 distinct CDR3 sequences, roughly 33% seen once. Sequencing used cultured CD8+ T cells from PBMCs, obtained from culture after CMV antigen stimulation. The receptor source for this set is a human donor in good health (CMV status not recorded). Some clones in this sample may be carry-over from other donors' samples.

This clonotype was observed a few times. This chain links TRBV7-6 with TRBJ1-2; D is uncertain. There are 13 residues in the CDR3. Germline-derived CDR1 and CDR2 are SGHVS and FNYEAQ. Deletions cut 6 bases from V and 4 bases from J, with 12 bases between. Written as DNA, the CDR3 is TGTGCCAGCAGAACGGACGGCTCCTATGGCTACACCTTC. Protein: CASRTDGSYGYTF. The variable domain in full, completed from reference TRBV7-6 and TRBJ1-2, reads GAGVSQSPRYKVTKRGQDVALRCDPISGHVSLYWYRQALGQGPEFLTYFNYEAQQDKSGLPNDRFSAERPEGSISTLTIQRTEQRDSAMYRCASRTDGSYGYTFGSGTRLTVV.

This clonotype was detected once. The CDR3 reads CASSRQGDYEQYV. CDR3 nucleotide sequence: TGTGCCAGCAGCCGGCAGGGGGACTACGAGCAGTACGTC. The chain employs TRBV7-4 and TRBJ2-7, with 7 bases fitting TRBD1. The V gene's germline CDR1 is SGHVT and CDR2 SQSDAQ. The CDR3 has 13 amino acids. The junction had 4 bases not matched to a gene; V was cut back by 5 bases and J by 3 bases.

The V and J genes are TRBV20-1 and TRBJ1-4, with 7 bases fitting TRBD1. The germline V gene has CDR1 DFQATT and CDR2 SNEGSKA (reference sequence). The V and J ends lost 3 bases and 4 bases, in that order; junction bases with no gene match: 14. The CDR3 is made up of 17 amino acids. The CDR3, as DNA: TGCAGTGCTAGGAAGTATCCGGACAGGAACTATAATGAAAAACTGTTTTTT. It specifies CSARKYPDRNYNEKLFF.

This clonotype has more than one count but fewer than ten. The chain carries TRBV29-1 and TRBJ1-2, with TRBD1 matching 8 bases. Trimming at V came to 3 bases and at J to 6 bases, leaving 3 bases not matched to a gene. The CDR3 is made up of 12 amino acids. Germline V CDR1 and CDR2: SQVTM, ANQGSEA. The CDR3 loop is CSVDRGLDGYTF. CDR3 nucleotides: TGCAGCGTTGACAGGGGGCTGGATGGCTACACCTTC.

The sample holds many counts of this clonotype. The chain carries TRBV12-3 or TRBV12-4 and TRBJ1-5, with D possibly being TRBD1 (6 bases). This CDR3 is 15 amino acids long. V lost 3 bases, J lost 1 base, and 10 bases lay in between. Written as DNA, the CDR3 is TGTGCCAGCAGTTTGGTGACAGGAAGCAATCAGCCCCAGCATTTT. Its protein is CASSLVTGSNQPQHF.

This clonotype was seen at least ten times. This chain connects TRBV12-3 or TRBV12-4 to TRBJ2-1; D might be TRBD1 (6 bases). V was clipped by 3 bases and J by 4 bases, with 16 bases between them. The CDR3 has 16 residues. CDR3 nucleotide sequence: TGTGCCAGCAGTTTTAACAGGGATCGGCAGTACAATGAGCAGTTCTTC. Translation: CASSFNRDRQYNEQFF.

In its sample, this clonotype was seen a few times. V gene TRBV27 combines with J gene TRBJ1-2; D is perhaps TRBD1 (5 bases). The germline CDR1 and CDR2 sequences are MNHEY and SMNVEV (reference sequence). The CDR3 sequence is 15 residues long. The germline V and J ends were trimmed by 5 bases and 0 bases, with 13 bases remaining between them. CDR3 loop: CASSPLDSSNYGYTF. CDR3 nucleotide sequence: TGTGCCAGCAGTCCCCTAGACAGTTCTAACTATGGCTACACCTTC.

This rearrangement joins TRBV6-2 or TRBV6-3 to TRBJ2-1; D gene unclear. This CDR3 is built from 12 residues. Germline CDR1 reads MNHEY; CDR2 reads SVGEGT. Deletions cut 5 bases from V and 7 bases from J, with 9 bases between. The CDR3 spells CASSASRNEQFF. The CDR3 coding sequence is TGTGCCAGCAGTGCGTCGAGGAATGAGCAGTTCTTC.

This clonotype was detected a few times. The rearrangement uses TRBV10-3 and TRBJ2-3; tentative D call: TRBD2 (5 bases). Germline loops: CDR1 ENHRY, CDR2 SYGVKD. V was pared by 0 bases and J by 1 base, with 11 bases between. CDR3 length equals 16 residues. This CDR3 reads CAISESTSMGTDTQYF. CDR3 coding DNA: TGTGCCATCAGTGAGTCAACTAGTATGGGCACAGATACGCAGTATTTT.

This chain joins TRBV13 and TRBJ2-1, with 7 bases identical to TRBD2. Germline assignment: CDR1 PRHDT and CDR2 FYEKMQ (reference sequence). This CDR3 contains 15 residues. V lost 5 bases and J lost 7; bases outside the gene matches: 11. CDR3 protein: CASSTRGGGENEQFF. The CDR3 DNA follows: TGTGCCAGCAGCACAAGGGGCGGGGGTGAAAATGAGCAGTTCTTC.

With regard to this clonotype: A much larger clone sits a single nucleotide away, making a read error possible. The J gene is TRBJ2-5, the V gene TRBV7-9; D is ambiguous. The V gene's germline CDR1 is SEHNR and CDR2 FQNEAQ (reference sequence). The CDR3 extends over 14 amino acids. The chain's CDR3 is CASNLPGFQETQYF. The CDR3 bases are TGTGCCAGCAACTTACCGGGTTTCCAAGAGACCCAGTACTTC.

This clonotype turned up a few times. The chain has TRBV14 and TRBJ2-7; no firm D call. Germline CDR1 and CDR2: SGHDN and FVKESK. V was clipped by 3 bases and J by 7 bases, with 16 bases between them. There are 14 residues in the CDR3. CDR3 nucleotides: TGTGCCAGCAGCCACTCGAATCACTATGGGGAGCAGTACGTC. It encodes CASSHSNHYGEQYV.

CDR3 sequence: CATSRDRPMGNTIYF. Here the CDR3 DNA reads TGTGCCACCAGCAGAGATCGGCCTATGGGAAACACCATATATTTT. This chain uses TRBV15 with TRBJ1-3, with D unresolved. The V gene lost 0 bases and the J gene lost 4 bases, with 10 bases spanning the gap. The CDR3 is 15 amino acids. The germline V gene encodes CDR1 LNHNV and CDR2 YYDKDF (reference sequence).

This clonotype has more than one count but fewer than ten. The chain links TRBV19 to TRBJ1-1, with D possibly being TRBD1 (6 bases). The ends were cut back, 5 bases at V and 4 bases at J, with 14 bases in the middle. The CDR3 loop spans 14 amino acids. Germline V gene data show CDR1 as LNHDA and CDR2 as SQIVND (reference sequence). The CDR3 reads CASSLWDIGTEAFF. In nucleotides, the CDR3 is TGTGCCAGTAGTTTGTGGGACATTGGCACTGAAGCTTTCTTT.

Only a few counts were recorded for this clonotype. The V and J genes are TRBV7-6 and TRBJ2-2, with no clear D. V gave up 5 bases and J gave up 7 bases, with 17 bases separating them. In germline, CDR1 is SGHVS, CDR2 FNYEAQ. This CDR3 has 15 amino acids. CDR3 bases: TGTGCCAGCAGCGCGGCGACTCTGGTGGGCGGGGAGCTGTTTTTT. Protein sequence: CASSAATLVGGELFF.

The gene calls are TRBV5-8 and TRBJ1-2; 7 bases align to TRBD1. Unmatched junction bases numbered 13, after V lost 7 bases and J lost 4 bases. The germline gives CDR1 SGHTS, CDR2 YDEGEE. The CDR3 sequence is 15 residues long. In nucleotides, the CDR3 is TGTGCCAGCTCCGACAGGGAACAGACATTCTATGGCTACACCTTC. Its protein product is CASSDREQTFYGYTF.

The chain's CDR3 is CATTMGLEQFF. As DNA, the CDR3 is TGTGCCACTACCATGGGGCTTGAGCAGTTCTTC. The chain is built from TRBV6-6 and TRBJ2-1; D might be TRBD1 (5 bases). The CDR3 totals 11 residues. Per the germline V gene, CDR1 is MNHNY and CDR2 is SVGAGI (reference sequence). Trimming took off 10 bases at V and 9 bases at J, with 13 bases between the two ends.

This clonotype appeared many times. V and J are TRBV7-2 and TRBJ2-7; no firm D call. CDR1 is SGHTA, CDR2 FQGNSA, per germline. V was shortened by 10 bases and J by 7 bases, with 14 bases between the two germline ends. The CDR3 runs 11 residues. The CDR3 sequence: CATTPGGEQYF. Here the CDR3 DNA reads TGTGCCACCACTCCGGGTGGGGAGCAGTACTTC.

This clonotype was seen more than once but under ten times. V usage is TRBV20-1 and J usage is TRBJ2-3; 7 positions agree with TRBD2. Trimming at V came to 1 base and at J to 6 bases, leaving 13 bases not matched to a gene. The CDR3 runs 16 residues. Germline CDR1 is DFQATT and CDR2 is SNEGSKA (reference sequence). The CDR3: CSARGPGTTGGDTQYF. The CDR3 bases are TGCAGTGCTAGAGGACCCGGGACTACCGGTGGGGATACGCAGTATTTT.

CDR3 nucleotide sequence: TGTGCCAGTAGTATAGGGGTGGGGGCAGGAGAGACCCAGTACTTC. Amino acids: CASSIGVGAGETQYF. This chain uses TRBV19 with TRBJ2-5, with a weak D call TRBD1 (6 bases). The CDR3 contains 15 residues. Trimming pared 1 base from V and 4 bases from J, leaving 13 bases between. Germline CDR1 LNHDA, CDR2 SQIVND (reference sequence).

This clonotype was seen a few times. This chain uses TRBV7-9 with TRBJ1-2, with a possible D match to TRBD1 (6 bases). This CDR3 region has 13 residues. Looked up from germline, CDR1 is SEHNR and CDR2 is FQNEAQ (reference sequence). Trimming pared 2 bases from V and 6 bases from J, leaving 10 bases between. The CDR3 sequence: CASSLRDKDGYTF. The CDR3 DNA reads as TGTGCCAGCAGCTTAAGGGACAAAGATGGCTACACCTTC.

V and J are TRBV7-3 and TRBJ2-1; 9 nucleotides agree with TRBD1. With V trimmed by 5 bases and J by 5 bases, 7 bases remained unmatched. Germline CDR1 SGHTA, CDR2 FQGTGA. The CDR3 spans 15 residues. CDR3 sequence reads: CASSPGTGRDNEQFF. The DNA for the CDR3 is TGTGCCAGCAGCCCGGGGACAGGGAGGGACAATGAGCAGTTCTTC.

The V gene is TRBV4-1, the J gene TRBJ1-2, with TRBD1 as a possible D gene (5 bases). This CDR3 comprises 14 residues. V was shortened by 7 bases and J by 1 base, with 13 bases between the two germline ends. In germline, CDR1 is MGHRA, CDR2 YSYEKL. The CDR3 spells CASTGAGNNYGYTF. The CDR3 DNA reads TGCGCCAGCACAGGAGCAGGGAATAACTATGGCTACACCTTC.

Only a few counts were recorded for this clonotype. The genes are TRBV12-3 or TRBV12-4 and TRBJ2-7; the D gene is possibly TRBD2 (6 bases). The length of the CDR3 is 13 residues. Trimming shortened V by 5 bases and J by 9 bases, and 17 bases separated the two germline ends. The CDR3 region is CASSHSGVGVQYV. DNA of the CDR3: TGTGCCAGCAGTCACTCGGGGGTTGGGGTGCAGTACGTC.

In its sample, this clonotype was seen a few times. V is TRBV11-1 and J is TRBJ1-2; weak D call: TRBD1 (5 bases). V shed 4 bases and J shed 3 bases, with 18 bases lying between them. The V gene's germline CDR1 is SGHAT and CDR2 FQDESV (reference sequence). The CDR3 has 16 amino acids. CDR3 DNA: TGTGCCAGCAGCTCAAGCGGGACGCGGTCAGACTATGGCTACACCTTC. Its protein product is CASSSSGTRSDYGYTF.

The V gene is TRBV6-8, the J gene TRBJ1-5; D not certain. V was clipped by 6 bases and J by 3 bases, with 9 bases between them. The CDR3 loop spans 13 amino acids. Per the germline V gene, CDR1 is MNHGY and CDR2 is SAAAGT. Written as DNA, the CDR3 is TGTGCCAGCAGGCCAAGGTCCAATCAGCCCCAGCATTTT. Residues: CASRPRSNQPQHF.